Presented here are 16 T cell receptor beta chains from one specimen sequenced in a study of Ad26.COV2.S vaccination and SARS-CoV-2 variants. Sequencing used immunoSEQ multiplex PCR; TCRdb keeps in-frame clones, though not all of them. This sample has tens of thousands of clones; 82% occur once, and the top ten carry about 16%. Sequenced material: peripheral blood, taken after recovery from COVID-19. The source of these receptors is a human donor who had recovered from COVID-19.

This clone was recorded a few times. The chain has TRBV12-3 or TRBV12-4 and TRBJ2-1; 8 bases match TRBD2. V dropped 6 bases and J dropped 15; count of bases not matched to a gene: 13. This CDR3 spans 13 amino acids. CDR3 in DNA: TGTGCCAGCAGGGTAGCGGGACAATCCAATGCGTTCTTC. Amino acid sequence: CASRVAGQSNAFF.

The table lists this clone with a few counts. This rearrangement joins TRBV7-9 to TRBJ1-3, with 8 bases that match TRBD1. J lost 7 bases, V lost 6 bases, and 8 bases had no gene match. The CDR3 has 14 amino acids. Germline-derived CDR1 and CDR2 are SEHNR and FQNEAQ (reference sequence). CDR3 in amino acids: CASSPGQGRNTIYF. CDR3 nucleotides: TGTGCCAGCAGTCCCGGACAGGGTAGGAACACCATATATTTT.

The chain links TRBV25-1 to TRBJ2-3; the D gene is possibly TRBD1 (6 bases). Trimming removed 2 bases at V and 9 bases at J, with 6 bases between. This CDR3 contains 11 residues. The germline gives CDR1 MGHDK, CDR2 SYGVNS. As DNA, the CDR3 is TGTGCCAGCAGTGAAGGGGGCACGCAGTATTTT. Translation: CASSEGGTQYF.

This clone was seen a few times. V is TRBV4-3 and J is TRBJ1-6; TRBD1 matches 7 bases. Germline values: CDR1 LGHNA, CDR2 YSLEER. V dropped 3 bases and J dropped 7; count of bases not matched to a gene: 9. The CDR3 extends over 16 amino acids. The CDR3, as DNA: TGCGCCAGCAGCCAGCTTAGCGGACAGGTGAATTCACCCCTCCACTTT. This codes for CASSQLSGQVNSPLHF.

This chain uses TRBV28 with TRBJ1-1; D not certain. Germline assignment: CDR1 MDHEN and CDR2 SYDVKM. V lost 6 bases to trimming and J lost 2 bases, with 16 bases between them. The CDR3 contains 15 residues. The CDR3 spells CASSPPTVPNTEAFF. Written as DNA, the CDR3 is TGTGCCAGCAGCCCCCCCACAGTTCCAAACACTGAAGCTTTCTTT. Full variable domain (rest looked up from reference TRBV28 and TRBJ1-1): DVKVTQSSRYLVKRTGEKVFLECVQDMDHENMFWYRQDPGLGLRLIYFSYDVKMKEKGDIPEGYSVSREKKERFSLILESASTNQTSMYLCASSPPTVPNTEAFFGQGTRLTVV.

The J gene is TRBJ2-5, the V gene TRBV14, with D maybe TRBD1 (5 bases). Germline CDR1 SGHDN, CDR2 FVKESK. Trimming shortened V by 4 bases and J by 3 bases, and 18 bases separated the two germline ends. The CDR3 runs to 16 residues. CDR3 loop: CASSPGLAWGKETQYF. CDR3 bases: TGTGCCAGCAGCCCCGGTTTGGCGTGGGGCAAAGAGACCCAGTACTTC. Full variable domain (missing parts from reference TRBV14 and TRBJ2-5): EAGVTQFPSHSVIEKGQTVTLRCDPISGHDNLYWYRRVMGKEIKFLLHFVKESKQDESGMPNNRFLAERTGGTYSTLKVQPAELEDSGVYFCASSPGLAWGKETQYFGPGTRLLVL.

This chain joins TRBV5-1 and TRBJ2-7, with 10 bases that match TRBD1. CDR1 and CDR2 from the germline V gene are SGHRS and YFSETQ. There are 13 residues in the CDR3. V dropped 4 bases and J dropped 2; count of bases not matched to a gene: 0. As DNA, the CDR3 is TGCGCCAGCAGCGGACAGGGGGCCTACGAGCAGTACTTC. This translates into CASSGQGAYEQYF.

The chain carries TRBV5-1 and TRBJ2-4; no firm D call. The germline CDR1 and CDR2 sequences are SGHRS and YFSETQ. V was shortened by 1 base and J by 3 bases, with 5 bases between the two germline ends. There are 13 residues in the CDR3. This CDR3 reads CASSLSDKNIQYF. The CDR3 DNA follows: TGCGCCAGCAGCTTGTCGGACAAAAACATTCAGTACTTC. Looking up the rest from reference TRBV5-1 and TRBJ2-4 gives the full variable domain: KAGVTQTPRYLIKTRGQQVTLSCSPISGHRSVSWYQQTPGQGLQFLFEYFSETQRNKGNFPGRFSGRQFSNSRSEMNVSTLELGDSALYLCASSLSDKNIQYFGAGTRLSVL.

The rearrangement links TRBV9 to TRBJ2-3, with a tentative D call TRBD2 (6 bases). This CDR3 has 15 residues. Trimming took 0 bases from V and 3 from J, leaving 11 bases between them. The V gene's germline CDR1 is SGDLS and CDR2 YYNGEE. Written as DNA, the CDR3 is TGTGCCAGCAGCGTAGGGGGGGAGTGGACAGATACGCAGTATTTT. Protein: CASSVGGEWTDTQYF.

This clone was detected a few times. The chain recombines TRBV27 with TRBJ2-7; possible D gene TRBD2, 6 bases. The germline CDR1 and CDR2 sequences are MNHEY and SMNVEV (reference sequence). The V gene lost 3 bases and the J gene lost 3 bases, with 12 bases spanning the gap. The CDR3 is made up of 14 amino acids. CDR3 region: CASSFAGPSYEQYF. The CDR3, as DNA: TGTGCCAGCAGTTTCGCGGGGCCGAGCTACGAGCAGTACTTC.

This clone came up a few times. The gene calls are TRBV7-3 and TRBJ2-7; tentative D call: TRBD2 (5 bases). Germline V gene data show CDR1 as SGHTA and CDR2 as FQGTGA. The CDR3 consists of 15 residues. V lost 4 bases to trimming and J lost 1 base, with 14 bases between them. This chain's CDR3 is CASSSLPGTSYEQYF. The DNA for the CDR3 is TGTGCCAGCAGCTCTTTACCGGGAACATCCTACGAGCAGTACTTC.

This chain connects TRBV20-1 to TRBJ1-2, with TRBD1 matching over 7 bases. Germline V lookup: CDR1 DFQATT, CDR2 SNEGSKA (reference sequence). The V segment lost 3 bases and the J segment 7 bases; nucleotides outside the gene matches: 8. The CDR3 is 13 amino acids. CDR3 bases: TGCAGTGCTAGTCCACCGGGACAGTCTGGCTACACCTTC. It encodes CSASPPGQSGYTF.

This chain connects TRBV4-1 to TRBJ2-7; 8 positions match TRBD2. V gave up 4 bases and J gave up 6 bases; unmatched junction bases: 17. The CDR3 has 17 residues. Germline CDR1 is MGHRA and CDR2 is YSYEKL. CDR3 protein: CASSLLAGGAVRGEQYF. The CDR3 bases are TGCGCCAGCAGCCTTCTCGCGGGAGGAGCTGTTAGGGGCGAGCAGTACTTC.

This chain connects TRBV4-1 to TRBJ1-1, with 7 nucleotides matching TRBD1. In germline, CDR1 is MGHRA, CDR2 YSYEKL. There are 14 residues in the CDR3. V was clipped by 6 bases and J by 0 bases; unmatched bases: 4. CDR3 bases: TGCGCCAGCAGGGCTGACAGGGTGAACACTGAAGCTTTCTTT. Translation gives CASRADRVNTEAFF.

The chain recombines TRBV18 with TRBJ2-5; 9 nucleotides line up with TRBD2. The J segment lost 2 bases and the V segment lost 2 bases, leaving 3 bases of the junction unmatched. Looked up from germline, CDR1 is KGHSH and CDR2 is LQKENI. This CDR3 is 15 amino acids long. The CDR3 loop is CASSPGSGSQETQYF. The DNA for the CDR3 is TGTGCCAGCTCACCAGGTAGCGGGAGTCAAGAGACCCAGTACTTC.

V is TRBV28 and J is TRBJ1-5; perhaps TRBD1 as D (6 bases). Trimming pared 1 base from V and 0 bases from J, leaving 13 bases between. Germline values: CDR1 MDHEN, CDR2 SYDVKM. The CDR3 extends over 17 amino acids. CDR3 sequence: CASSLSRTAYSNQPQHF. The CDR3 DNA follows: TGTGCCAGCAGTTTATCCCGGACAGCGTATAGCAATCAGCCCCAGCATTTT.